This record concerns one T cell receptor beta chain sequence. Its cognate antigen is unknown. The CDR3 consists of 15 residues. Germline V lookup: CDR1 MNHEY, CDR2 SMNVEV (reference sequence). The V end lost 3 bases, the J end lost 3 bases, and 14 bases lay between the germline ends. After less than twelve days in culture, the CD4+ T cells were isolated. All vaccine recipients tested negative for nucleocapsid antibodies and had never contracted SARS-CoV-2 infection. Replacing half the medium with IL-2 medium was done on days 3 and 7. The method was immunoSEQ multiplex PCR; TCRdb's version includes in-frame clones alone and lacks a portion of them. The table lists about 70,000 clones, about 74% of them singletons. The sample originates from a study of vaccination effects on CD4 cells after COVID-19. Study information: Participants got two doses of BNT162b2 or mRNA-1273 vaccine.

The rearrangement links TRBV27 to TRBJ1-2; the D gene is possibly TRBD1 (6 bases). The sample in question was CD4+ T cells from PBMCs cultured without peptide, obtained before COVID-19 vaccination. The receptor was derived from a human donor who received a COVID-19 vaccine. CDR3 sequence reads: CASSFSDRTYYGYTF. CDR3 bases: TGTGCCAGCAGTTTCTCCGACAGGACTTACTATGGCTACACCTTC.